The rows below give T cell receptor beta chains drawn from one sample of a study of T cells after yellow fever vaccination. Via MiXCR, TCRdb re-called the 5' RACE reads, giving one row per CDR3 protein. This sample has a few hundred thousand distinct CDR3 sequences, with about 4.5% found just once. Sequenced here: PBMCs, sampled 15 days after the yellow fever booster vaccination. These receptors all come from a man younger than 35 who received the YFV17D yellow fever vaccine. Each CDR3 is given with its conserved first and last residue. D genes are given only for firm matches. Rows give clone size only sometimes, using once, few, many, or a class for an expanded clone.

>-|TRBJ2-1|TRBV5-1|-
TGCGCCAGCAGCTCCCGGCAGGGGATTCCCTACAATGAGCAGTTCTTC
CASSSRQGIPYNEQFF
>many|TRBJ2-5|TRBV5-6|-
TGTGCCAGCACCCCGGGACTCAAGTTCACCCGCCAAGAGACCCAGTACTTC
CASTPGLKFTRQETQYF
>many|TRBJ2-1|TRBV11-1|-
TGTGCCAGCAGCTGGAAATCTAGGGGGGCCCACAATGAGCAGTTCTTC
CASSWKSRGAHNEQFF
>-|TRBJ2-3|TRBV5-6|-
TGTGCCAGCAGCGAACGAAGGCCCTCGGATACGCAGTATTTT
CASSERRPSDTQYF
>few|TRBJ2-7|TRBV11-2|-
TGTGCCAGCAGCCCCGCCGGGACGGACTCCTACGAGCAGTACTTC
CASSPAGTDSYEQYF
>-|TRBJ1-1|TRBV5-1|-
TGCGCCAGCAGCTGGCGGGGTCCGAACACTGAAGCTTTCTTT
CASSWRGPNTEAFF
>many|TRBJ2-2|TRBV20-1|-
TGCAGTGCTAGAGAGGGGGGGAACACCGGGGAGCTGTTTTTT
CSAREGGNTGELFF
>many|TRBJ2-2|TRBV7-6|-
TGTGCCAGCAGCCCACACCTGGGGAGGATGGGCCCCACCGGGGAGCTGTTTTTT
CASSPHLGRMGPTGELFF
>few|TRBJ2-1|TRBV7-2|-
TGTGCCAGCAGCTTATTGTGGGGCAATGAGCAGTTCTTC
CASSLLWGNEQFF
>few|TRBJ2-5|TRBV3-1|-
TGTGCCAGCAGCCAGTCTAGCACGCGGGGCAAGACCCAGTACTTC
CASSQSSTRGKTQYF
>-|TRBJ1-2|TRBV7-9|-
TGTGCCAGCAGCTTAGAAAGTCCCTACTATGGCTACACCTTC
CASSLESPYYGYTF
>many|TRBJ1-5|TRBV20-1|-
TGCAGTGCTAAATTATCCTCAGGGATTAGCAATCAGCCCCAGCATTTT
CSAKLSSGISNQPQHF
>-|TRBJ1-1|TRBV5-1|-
TGCGCCAGCAGCGGGACTGGGTCTGAAGCTTTCTTT
CASSGTGSEAFF
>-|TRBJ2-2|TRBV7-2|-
TGTGCCAGCAGCTTAGAAGGCCGCGGGGAGCTGTTTTTT
CASSLEGRGELFF
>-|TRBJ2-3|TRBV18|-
TGTGCCAGCTCACCCAGCTCCCTCCCAGATACGCAGTATTTT
CASSPSSLPDTQYF
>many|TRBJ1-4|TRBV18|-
TGTGCCAGCCAGAGGGCGGCTAATGAAAAACTGTTTTTT
CASQRAANEKLFF
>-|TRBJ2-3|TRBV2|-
TGTGCCAAGCAATCCCCCAGGGGAGATACGCAGTATTTT
CAKQSPRGDTQYF
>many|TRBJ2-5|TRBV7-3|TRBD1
TGTGCCAGCAGCTTAGGCCCACAGGGGATTACAGAGACCCAGTACTTC
CASSLGPQGITETQYF
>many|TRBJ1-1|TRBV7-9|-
TGTGCCAGCAGCTTAGTTATGGGGATCGGGGCCACTGAAGCTTTCTTT
CASSLVMGIGATEAFF
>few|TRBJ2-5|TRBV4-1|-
TGCGCCAGCAGCCAAGAGTCAGGGAGGGGGTTGGGGGAGACCCAGTACTTC
CASSQESGRGLGETQYF
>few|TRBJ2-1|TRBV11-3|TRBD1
TGTGCCAGCAGCTTACAGACAGGGTTTAACAATGAGCAGTTCTTC
CASSLQTGFNNEQFF
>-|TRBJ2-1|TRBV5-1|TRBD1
TGCGCCAGCAGCTTGGCAGGGGGACAGGTCTATGAGCAGTTCTTC
CASSLAGGQVYEQFF
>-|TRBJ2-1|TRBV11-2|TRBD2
TGTGCCAGCAGCTTGGGACTAGCGGGGGCAGATGAGCAGTTCTTC
CASSLGLAGADEQFF
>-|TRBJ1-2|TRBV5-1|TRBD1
TGCGCCAGCAGCTTAACTCCGACAGGGGACTATGGCTACACCTTC
CASSLTPTGDYGYTF
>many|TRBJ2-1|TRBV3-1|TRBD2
TGTGCCAGCAGTCGAGGACTAGTGGGCGGTGAGCAGTTCTTC
CASSRGLVGGEQFF
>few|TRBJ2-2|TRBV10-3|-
TGTGCCATCAGTGTATCGACAGCGGACACCGGGGAGCTGTTTTTT
CAISVSTADTGELFF
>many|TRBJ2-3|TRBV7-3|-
TGTGCCAGCAGCTTAGCCGGACAGACAGATACGCAGTATTTT
CASSLAGQTDTQYF
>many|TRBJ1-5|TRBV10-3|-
TGTGCCTCGAGACCGCAGGCCCGCAATCAGCCCCAGCATTTT
CASRPQARNQPQHF
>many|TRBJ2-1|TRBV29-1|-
TGCAGCGTCCACGAACTTGGGCAGTTCTTC
CSVHELGQFF
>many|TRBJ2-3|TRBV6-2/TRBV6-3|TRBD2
TGTGCCAGCAGTTACTCCATAGCGGGGAGCACAGATACGCAGTATTTT
CASSYSIAGSTDTQYF
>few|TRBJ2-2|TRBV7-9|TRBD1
TGTGCCAGCAGTTCCGACAGGGGGCAGGGTACCGGGGAGCTGTTTTTT
CASSSDRGQGTGELFF
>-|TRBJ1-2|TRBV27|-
TGTGCCACCACCACCGGTTCTGACAGGCGCAATGGCTACACCTTC
CATTTGSDRRNGYTF